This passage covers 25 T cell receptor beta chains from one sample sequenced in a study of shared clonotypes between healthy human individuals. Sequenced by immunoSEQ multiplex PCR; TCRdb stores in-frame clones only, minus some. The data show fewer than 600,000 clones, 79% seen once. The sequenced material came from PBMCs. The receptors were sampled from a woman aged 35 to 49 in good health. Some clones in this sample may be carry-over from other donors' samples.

This CDR3 is CASNYGSSYEQYF. CDR3 DNA sequence: TGTGCCAGCAACTACGGTTCCTCCTACGAGCAGTACTTC. This rearrangement joins TRBV28 to TRBJ2-7; D gene unclear. The CDR3 length is 13 residues. Germline assignment: CDR1 MDHEN and CDR2 SYDVKM. V was shortened by 7 bases and J by 0 bases, with 10 bases between the two germline ends.

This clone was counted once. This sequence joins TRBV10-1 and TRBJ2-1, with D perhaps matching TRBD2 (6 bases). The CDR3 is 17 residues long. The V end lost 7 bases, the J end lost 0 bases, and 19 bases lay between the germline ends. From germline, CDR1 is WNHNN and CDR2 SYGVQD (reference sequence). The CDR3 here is CASTPRAGKSSYNEQFF. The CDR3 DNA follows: TGCGCCAGCACTCCCAGGGCGGGGAAAAGCTCCTACAATGAGCAGTTCTTC.

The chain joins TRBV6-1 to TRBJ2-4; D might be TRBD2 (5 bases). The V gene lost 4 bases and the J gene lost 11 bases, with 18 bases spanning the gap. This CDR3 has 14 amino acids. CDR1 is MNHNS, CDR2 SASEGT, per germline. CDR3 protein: CASSGNGSRKLQYF. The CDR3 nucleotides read TGTGCCAGCAGTGGGAATGGGAGCCGTAAACTTCAGTACTTC.

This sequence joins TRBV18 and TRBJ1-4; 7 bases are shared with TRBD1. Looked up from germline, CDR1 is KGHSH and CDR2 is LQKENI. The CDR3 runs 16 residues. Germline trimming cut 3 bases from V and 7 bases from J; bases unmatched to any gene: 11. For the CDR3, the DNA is TGTGCCAGCTCACCGCCTGACAGGGAGTGGGGTGAAAAACTGTTTTTT. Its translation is CASSPPDREWGEKLFF.

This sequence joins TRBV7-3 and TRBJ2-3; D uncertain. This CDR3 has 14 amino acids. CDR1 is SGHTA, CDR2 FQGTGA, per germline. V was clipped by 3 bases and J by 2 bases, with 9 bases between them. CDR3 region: CASSLAGPTDTQYF. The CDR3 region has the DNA TGTGCCAGCAGCTTGGCTGGACCCACAGATACGCAGTATTTT.

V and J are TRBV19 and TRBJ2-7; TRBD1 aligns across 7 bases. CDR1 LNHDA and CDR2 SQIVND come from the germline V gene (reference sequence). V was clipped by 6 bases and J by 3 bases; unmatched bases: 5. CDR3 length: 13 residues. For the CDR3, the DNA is TGTGCCAGTAGCAACAGACAGGGCTACGAGCAGTACTTC. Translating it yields CASSNRQGYEQYF.

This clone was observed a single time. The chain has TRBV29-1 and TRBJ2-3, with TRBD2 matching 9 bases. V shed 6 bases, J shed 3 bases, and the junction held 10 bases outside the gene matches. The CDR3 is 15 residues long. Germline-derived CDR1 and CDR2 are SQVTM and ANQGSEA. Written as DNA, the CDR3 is TGCAGCGTAGCTTTAGCGGGAGAGGGTACAGATACGCAGTATTTT. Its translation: CSVALAGEGTDTQYF.

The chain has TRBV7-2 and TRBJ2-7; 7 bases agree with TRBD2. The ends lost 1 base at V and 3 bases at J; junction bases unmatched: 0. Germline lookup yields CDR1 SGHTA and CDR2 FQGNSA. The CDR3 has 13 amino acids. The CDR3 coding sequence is TGTGCCAGCAGCTTAGGGGGGGGCTACGAGCAGTACTTC. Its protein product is CASSLGGGYEQYF. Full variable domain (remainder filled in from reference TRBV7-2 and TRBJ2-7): GAGVSQSPSNKVTEKGKDVELRCDPISGHTALYWYRQSLGQGLEFLIYFQGNSAPDKSGLPSDRFSAERTGGSVSTLTIQRTQQEDSAVYLCASSLGGGYEQYFGPGTRLTVT.

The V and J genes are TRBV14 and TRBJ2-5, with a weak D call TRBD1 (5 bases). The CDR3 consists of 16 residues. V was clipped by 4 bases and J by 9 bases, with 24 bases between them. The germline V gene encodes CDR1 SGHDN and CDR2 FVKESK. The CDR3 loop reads CASSLNFGTGHSAQYF. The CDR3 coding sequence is TGTGCCAGCAGCCTGAACTTCGGCACAGGCCATTCGGCCCAGTACTTC.

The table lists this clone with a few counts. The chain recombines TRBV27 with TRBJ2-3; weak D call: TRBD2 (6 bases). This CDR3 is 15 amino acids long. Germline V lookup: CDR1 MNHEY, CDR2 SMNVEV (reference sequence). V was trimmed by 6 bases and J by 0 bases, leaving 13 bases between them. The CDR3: CASSRGTYSTDTQYF. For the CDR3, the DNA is TGTGCCAGCAGCCGCGGGACTTATAGCACAGATACGCAGTATTTT.

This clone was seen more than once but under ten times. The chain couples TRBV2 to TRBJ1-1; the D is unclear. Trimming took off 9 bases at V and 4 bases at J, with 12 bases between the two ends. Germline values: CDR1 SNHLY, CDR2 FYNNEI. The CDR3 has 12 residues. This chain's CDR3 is CASPSGVTEAFF. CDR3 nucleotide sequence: TGTGCCAGTCCCTCTGGGGTCACTGAAGCTTTCTTT.

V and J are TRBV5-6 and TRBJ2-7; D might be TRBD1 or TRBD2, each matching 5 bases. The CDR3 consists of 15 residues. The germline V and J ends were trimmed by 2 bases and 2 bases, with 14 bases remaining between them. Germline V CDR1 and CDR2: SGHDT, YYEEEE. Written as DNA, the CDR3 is TGTGCCAGCAGCTTCCAGGGACGGCAAACCTACGAGCAGTACTTC. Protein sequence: CASSFQGRQTYEQYF.

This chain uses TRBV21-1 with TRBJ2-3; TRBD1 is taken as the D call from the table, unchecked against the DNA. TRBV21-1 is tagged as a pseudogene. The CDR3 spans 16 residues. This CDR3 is CASSGPGKMNTDTQYF. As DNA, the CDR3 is TGTGCCAGCAGCGGACCAGGGAAGATGAACACAGATACGCAGTATTTT.

CDR3 in amino acids: CASSQAASGSFHEQFF. As DNA, the CDR3 is TGTGCCAGCAGCCAAGCGGCTAGCGGGAGTTTCCATGAGCAGTTCTTC. This chain uses TRBV5-4 with TRBJ2-1; 10 nucleotides agree with TRBD2. Germline CDR1 SGHNT, CDR2 YYREEE (reference sequence). V shed 4 bases and J 8 bases; nucleotides not matched to a gene: 12. The CDR3 has 16 amino acids.

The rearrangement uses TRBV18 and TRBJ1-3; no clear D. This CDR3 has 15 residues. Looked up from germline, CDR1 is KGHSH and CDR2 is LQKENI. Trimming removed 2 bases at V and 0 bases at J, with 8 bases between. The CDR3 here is CASSPGGSSGNTIYF. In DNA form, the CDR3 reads TGTGCCAGCTCACCAGGAGGCAGCTCTGGAAACACCATATATTTT.

For the CDR3, the DNA is TGTGCCAGCAGCTTAGCCAACAGGTTCTCCTACGAGCAGTACTTC. It specifies CASSLANRFSYEQYF. The gene calls are TRBV7-9 and TRBJ2-7; possibly TRBD1 for D (5 bases). The CDR3 is made up of 15 amino acids. V lost 0 bases to trimming and J lost 0 bases, with 9 bases between them. Germline CDR1 and CDR2: SEHNR and FQNEAQ (reference sequence).

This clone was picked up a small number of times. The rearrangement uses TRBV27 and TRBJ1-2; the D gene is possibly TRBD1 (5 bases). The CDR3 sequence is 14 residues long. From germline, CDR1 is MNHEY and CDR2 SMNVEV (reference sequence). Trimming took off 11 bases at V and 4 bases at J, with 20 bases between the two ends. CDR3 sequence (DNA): TGTGCCTCCCGAGGCAGGGAGGCGGGCTATGGCTACACCTTC. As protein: CASRGREAGYGYTF.

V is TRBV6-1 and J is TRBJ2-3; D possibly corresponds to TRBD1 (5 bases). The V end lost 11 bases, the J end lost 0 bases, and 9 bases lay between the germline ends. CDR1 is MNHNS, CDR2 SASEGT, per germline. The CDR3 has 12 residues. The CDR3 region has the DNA TGTGCCGGGCAGGGTAGCACAGATACGCAGTATTTT. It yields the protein CAGQGSTDTQYF.

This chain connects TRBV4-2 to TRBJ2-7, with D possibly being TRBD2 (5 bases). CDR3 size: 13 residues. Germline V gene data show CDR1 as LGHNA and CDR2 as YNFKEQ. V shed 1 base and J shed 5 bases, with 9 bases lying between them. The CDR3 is CASSQGPGNEQYF. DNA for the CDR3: TGTGCCAGCAGCCAAGGCCCCGGGAACGAGCAGTACTTC.

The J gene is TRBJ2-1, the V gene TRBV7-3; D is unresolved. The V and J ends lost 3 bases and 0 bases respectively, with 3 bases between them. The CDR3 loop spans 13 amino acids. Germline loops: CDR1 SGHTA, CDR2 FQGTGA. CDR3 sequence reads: CASSFSSYNEQFF. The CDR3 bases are TGTGCCAGCAGCTTCAGCTCCTACAATGAGCAGTTCTTC. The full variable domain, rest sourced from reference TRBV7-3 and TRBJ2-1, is GAGVSQTPSNKVTEKGKYVELRCDPISGHTALYWYRQSLGQGPEFLIYFQGTGAADDSGLPNDRFFAVRPEGSVSTLKIQRTERGDSAVYLCASSFSSYNEQFFGPGTRLTVL.

In DNA form, the CDR3 reads TGCAGCGTTGCCCCCGTGTTAGCGGGAGTTGAGCAGTTCTTC. Protein product: CSVAPVLAGVEQFF. V gene TRBV29-1 combines with J gene TRBJ2-1; 9 bases fit TRBD2. V shed 4 bases, J shed 9 bases, and the junction held 10 bases outside the gene matches. CDR3 length equals 14 residues. Germline CDR1 reads SQVTM; CDR2 reads ANQGSEA.

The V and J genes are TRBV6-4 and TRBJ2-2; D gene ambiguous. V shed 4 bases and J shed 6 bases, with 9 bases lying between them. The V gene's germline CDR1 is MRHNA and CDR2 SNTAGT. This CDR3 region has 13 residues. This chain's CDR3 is CASSVDRPGELFF. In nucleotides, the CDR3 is TGTGCCAGCAGTGTGGACCGGCCCGGGGAGCTGTTTTTT.

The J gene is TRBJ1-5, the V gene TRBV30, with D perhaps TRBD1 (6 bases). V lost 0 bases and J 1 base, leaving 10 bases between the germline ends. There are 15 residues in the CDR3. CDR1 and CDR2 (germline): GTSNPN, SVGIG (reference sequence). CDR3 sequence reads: CAWSVGGLSNQPQHF. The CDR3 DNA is TGTGCCTGGAGTGTCGGGGGGCTCAGCAATCAGCCCCAGCATTTT.

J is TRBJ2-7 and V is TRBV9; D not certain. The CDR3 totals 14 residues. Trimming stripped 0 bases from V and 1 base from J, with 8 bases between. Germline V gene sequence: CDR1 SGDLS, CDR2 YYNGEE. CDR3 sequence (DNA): TGTGCCAGCAGCGTAGCACAGCTTTCCTACGAGCAGTACTTC. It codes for CASSVAQLSYEQYF.

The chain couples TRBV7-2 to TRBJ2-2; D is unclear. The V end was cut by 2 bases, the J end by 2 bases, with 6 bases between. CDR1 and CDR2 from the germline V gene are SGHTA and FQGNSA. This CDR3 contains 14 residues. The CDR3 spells CASSLMRNTGELFF. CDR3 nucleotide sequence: TGTGCCAGCAGCTTAATGAGAAACACCGGGGAGCTGTTTTTT.